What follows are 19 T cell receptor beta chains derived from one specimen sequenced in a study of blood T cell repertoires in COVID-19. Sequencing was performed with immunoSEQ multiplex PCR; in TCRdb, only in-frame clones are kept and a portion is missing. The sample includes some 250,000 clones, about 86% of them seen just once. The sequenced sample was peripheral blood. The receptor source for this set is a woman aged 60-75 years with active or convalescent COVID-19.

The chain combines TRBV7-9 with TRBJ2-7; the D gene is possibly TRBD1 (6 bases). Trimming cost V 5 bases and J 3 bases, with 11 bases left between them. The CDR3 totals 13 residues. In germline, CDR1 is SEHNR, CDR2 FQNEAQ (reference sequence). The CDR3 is CASSDGQSYEQYF. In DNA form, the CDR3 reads TGTGCCAGCAGCGATGGACAGAGCTACGAGCAGTACTTC.

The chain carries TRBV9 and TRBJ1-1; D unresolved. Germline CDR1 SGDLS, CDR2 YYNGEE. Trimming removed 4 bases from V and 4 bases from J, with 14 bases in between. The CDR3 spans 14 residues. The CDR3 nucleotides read TGTGCCAGCAGCCCCGGTCCATCCGGCACTGAAGCTTTCTTT. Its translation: CASSPGPSGTEAFF. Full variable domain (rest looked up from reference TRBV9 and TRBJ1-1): DSGVTQTPKHLITATGQRVTLRCSPRSGDLSVYWYQQSLDQGLQFLIQYYNGEERAKGNILERFSAQQFPDLHSELNLSSLELGDSALYFCASSPGPSGTEAFFGQGTRLTVV.

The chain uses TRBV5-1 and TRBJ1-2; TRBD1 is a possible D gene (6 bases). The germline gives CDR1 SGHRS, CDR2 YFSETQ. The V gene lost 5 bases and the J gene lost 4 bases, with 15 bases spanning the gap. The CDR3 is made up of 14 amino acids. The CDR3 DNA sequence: TGCGCCAGCAGACACCGGGACACCGCCTATGGCTACACCTTC. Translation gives CASRHRDTAYGYTF. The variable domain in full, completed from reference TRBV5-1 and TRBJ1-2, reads KAGVTQTPRYLIKTRGQQVTLSCSPISGHRSVSWYQQTPGQGLQFLFEYFSETQRNKGNFPGRFSGRQFSNSRSEMNVSTLELGDSALYLCASRHRDTAYGYTFGSGTRLTVV.

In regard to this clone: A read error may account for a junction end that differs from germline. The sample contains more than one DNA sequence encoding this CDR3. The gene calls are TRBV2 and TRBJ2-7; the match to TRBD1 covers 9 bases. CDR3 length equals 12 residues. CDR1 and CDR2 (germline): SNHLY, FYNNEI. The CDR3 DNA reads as TGTGCCAGCACCGCGGACAGGGGAAAGCAATACTTC. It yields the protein CASTADRGKQYF.

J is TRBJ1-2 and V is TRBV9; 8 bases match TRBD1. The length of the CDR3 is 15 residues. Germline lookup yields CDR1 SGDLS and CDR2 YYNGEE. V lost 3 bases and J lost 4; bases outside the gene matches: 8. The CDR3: CASSAGQGPGYGYTF. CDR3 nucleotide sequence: TGTGCCAGCAGCGCCGGACAGGGCCCCGGCTATGGCTACACCTTC.

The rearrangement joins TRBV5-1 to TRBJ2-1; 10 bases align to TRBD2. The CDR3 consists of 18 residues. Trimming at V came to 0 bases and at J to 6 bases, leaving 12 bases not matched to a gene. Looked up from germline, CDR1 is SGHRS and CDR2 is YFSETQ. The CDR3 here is CASSLAAQRGGRGNEQFF. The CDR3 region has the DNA TGCGCCAGCAGCTTGGCCGCCCAGCGGGGGGGCAGGGGCAATGAGCAGTTCTTC.

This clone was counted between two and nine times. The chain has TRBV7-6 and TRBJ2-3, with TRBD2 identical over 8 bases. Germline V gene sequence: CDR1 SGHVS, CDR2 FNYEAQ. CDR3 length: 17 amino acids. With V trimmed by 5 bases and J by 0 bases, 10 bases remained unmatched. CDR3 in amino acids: CASSPRTSLLSTDTQYF. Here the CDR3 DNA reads TGTGCCAGCAGCCCCCGGACTAGCCTTTTGAGCACAGATACGCAGTATTTT.

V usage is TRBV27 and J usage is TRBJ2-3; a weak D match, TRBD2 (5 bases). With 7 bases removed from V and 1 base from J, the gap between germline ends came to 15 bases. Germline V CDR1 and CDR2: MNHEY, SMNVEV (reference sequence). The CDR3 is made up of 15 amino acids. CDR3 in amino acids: CASKVELRGTDTQYF. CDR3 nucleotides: TGTGCCAGCAAGGTGGAGCTGAGGGGCACAGATACGCAGTATTTT.

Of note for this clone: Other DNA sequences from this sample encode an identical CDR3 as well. CDR3 residues: CASSLRLAGPYEQYF. In nucleotides, the CDR3 is TGTGCCAGCAGCCTGAGACTAGCGGGGCCTTACGAGCAGTACTTC. The rearrangement joins TRBV7-3 to TRBJ2-7; TRBD2 matches 11 bases. Trimming took 5 bases from V and 4 from J; bases not matched to a gene: 7. Germline CDR1 and CDR2: SGHTA and FQGTGA. The CDR3 length is 15 residues.

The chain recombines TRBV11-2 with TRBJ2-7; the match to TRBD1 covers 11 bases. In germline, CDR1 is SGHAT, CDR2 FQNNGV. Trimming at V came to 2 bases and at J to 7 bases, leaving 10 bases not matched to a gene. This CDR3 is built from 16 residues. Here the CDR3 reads CASSLWLGQGANEQYF. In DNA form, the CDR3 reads TGTGCCAGCAGCTTATGGCTCGGACAGGGGGCGAATGAGCAGTACTTC.

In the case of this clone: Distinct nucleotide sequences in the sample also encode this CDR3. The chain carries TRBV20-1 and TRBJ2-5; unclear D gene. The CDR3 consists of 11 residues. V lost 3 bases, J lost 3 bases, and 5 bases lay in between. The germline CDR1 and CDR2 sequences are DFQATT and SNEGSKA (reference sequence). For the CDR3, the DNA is TGCAGTGCTAGTGTCAAAGAGACCCAGTACTTC. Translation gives CSASVKETQYF.

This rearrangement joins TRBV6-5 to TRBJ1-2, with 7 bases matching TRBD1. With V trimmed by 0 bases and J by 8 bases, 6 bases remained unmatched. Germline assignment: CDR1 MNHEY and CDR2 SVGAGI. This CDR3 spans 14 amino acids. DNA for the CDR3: TGTGCCAGCAGTTACTCCGACAGGGCTGAGGGCTACACCTTC. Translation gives CASSYSDRAEGYTF.

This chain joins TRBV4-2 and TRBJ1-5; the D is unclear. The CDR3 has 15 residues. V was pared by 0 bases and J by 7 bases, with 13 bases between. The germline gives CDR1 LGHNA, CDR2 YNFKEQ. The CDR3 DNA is TGTGCCAGCAGCCAAGATCGGTATTACCCCCAGCCCCAGCATTTT. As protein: CASSQDRYYPQPQHF.

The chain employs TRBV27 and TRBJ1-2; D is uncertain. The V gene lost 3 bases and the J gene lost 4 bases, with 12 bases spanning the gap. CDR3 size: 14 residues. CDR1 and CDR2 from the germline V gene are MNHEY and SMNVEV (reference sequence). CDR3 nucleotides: TGTGCCAGCAGTTTGAGGGTAACTTCCTATGGCTACACCTTC. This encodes CASSLRVTSYGYTF.

DNA of the CDR3: TGTGCCAGCAACCAGGGTGAGTCCAGCGAGCAGTACTTC. This translates into CASNQGESSEQYF. This chain links TRBV27 with TRBJ2-7, with a possible D match to TRBD1 (5 bases). The germline CDR1 and CDR2 sequences are MNHEY and SMNVEV (reference sequence). This CDR3 has 13 amino acids. V was cut by 7 bases and J by 6 bases, with 16 bases left in between.

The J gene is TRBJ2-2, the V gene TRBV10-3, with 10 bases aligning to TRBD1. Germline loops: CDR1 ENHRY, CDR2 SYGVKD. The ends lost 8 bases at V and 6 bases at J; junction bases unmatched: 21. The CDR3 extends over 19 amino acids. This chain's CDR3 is CAISGTGTGEVEVPGELFF. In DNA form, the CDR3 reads TGTGCCATCTCGGGTACCGGGACAGGGGAGGTGGAGGTACCCGGGGAGCTGTTTTTT.

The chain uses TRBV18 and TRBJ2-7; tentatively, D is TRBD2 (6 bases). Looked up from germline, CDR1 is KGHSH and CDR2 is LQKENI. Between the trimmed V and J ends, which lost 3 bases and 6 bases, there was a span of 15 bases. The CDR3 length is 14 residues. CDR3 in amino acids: CASSPQGGVSEQYF. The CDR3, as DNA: TGTGCCAGCTCACCTCAGGGAGGTGTCAGCGAGCAGTACTTC.

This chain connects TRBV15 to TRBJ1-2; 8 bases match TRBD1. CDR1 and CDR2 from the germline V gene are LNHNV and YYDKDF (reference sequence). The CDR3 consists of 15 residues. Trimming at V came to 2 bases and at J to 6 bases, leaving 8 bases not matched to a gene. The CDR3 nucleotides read TGTGCCACCAGCAGACCCACCCGGACAGGGCATGGCTACACCTTC. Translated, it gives CATSRPTRTGHGYTF.

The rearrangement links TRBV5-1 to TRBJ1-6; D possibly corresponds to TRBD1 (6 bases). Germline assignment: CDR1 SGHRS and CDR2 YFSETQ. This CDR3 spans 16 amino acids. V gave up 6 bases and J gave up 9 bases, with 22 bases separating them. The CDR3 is CASTTAGGASGSPLHF. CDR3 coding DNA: TGCGCCAGCACCACAGCGGGGGGCGCGAGTGGTTCACCCCTCCACTTT.